This record covers a single TCR beta chain. Antigen specificity is unknown. The CDR3 consists of 14 residues. Germline V gene data show CDR1 as SGHKS and CDR2 as YYEKEE (reference sequence). V lost 1 base to trimming and J lost 2 bases; unmatched junction nucleotides: 0. Per the study methods: Clonotypes above 5% were considered putative leukemic clones, totaling approximately 62. Here immunoSEQ multiplex PCR was the method, and the copy in TCRdb shows in-frame clones only, minus some. Clone size and V and J calls were adopted from that table, with D and trimming inferred from the DNA. Among roughly 5,900 clones, under 85% were seen once, and the ten largest hold roughly three fifths. This sample is drawn from a study of STAT5B mutations in CD4+ large granular lymphocyte leukemia. The study's findings and limits: No patients shared main leukemic clonotypes, though roughly 23% appeared at low frequency elsewhere. TRBV06-family usage was enriched in top patient clones (8/27) versus controls (2/35). Without putative leukemic clones, patient CD4-sorted repertoires remained more clonal than healthy CD4+ repertoires.

The clonotype originates from an elderly man with CD4+ T-cell large granular lymphocyte leukemia. V and J are TRBV5-5 and TRBJ1-5; 7 nucleotides align to TRBD1. The sample was PBMCs. The CDR3 nucleotides are TGTGCCAGCAGCTTGACAGGGGGCAATCAGCCCCAGCATTTT. Protein sequence: CASSLTGGNQPQHF.